These T cell receptor beta chains were read from a single sample in a study of vaccination and CD4 T cells after COVID-19. TCRdb re-derived calls from the PCR reads in MiXCR, one entry per CDR3 protein. The table includes about 2,300 distinct CDR3 sequences, 35% to 45% detected once. Their specific antigens are unknown. Sequenced sample: CD4+ T cells from blood, cultured in vitro. Source of these receptors: a human donor in good health. Both conserved end residues are part of each CDR3. The D gene is left open where the match is weak. Clone size appears in some rows only: once, few, many, or a class for an expanded clone.

V	D	size	J	DNA	CDR3
TRBV7-7	-	few	TRBJ2-5	TGTGCCAGCAGCTTGAACGGGGGAGAGACCCAGTACTTC	CASSLNGGETQYF
TRBV7-3	-	-	TRBJ2-1	TGTGCCAGCAGCCCGACTAGGTTCAATGAGCAGTTCTTC	CASSPTRFNEQFF
TRBV19	-	-	TRBJ1-5	TGTGCCAGTACGGTTCGGCACAGGGTGAATCAGCCCCAGCATTTT	CASTVRHRVNQPQHF
TRBV20-1	TRBD1	once	TRBJ2-7	TGCAGTGCTAGGTCCGGACAGGCCTTTGGCGAGCAGTACTTC	CSARSGQAFGEQYF
TRBV25-1	-	-	TRBJ1-1	TGTGCCAGCAGTGACAGGAACACTGAAGCTTTCTTT	CASSDRNTEAFF
TRBV18	-	few	TRBJ1-2	TGTGCCAGCTCACCAGCCGCAGGGAATGAAGGCTACACCTTC	CASSPAAGNEGYTF
TRBV7-3	TRBD2	-	TRBJ2-3	TGTGCCAGCAGCTTAAGACTAGCGGGAGGGCTAGATACGCAGTATTTT	CASSLRLAGGLDTQYF
TRBV28	-	-	TRBJ2-7	TGTGCCAGCAGTCCCCAAAGGGGTCGCAGGAGCTCCTACGAGCAGTACTTC	CASSPQRGRRSSYEQYF
TRBV7-9	TRBD1	few	TRBJ1-1	TGTGCCAGCAGCCCCCTTTGGACAGGGTTGGTGAACACTGAAGCTTTCTTT	CASSPLWTGLVNTEAFF
TRBV6-1	-	-	TRBJ2-7	TGTGCCAGCAGTCCCGGACACAAAGGACACGAGCAGTACTTC	CASSPGHKGHEQYF
TRBV7-3	TRBD2	few	TRBJ2-5	TGTGCCAGCAGCCCCAGCCTAGCGGGGGGGACCCAGTACTTC	CASSPSLAGGTQYF
TRBV2	-	-	TRBJ2-2	TGTGCCAGCAGTGAGGGGGTACCGAGCACCGGGGAGCTGTTTTTT	CASSEGVPSTGELFF
TRBV4-1	-	-	TRBJ1-5	TGCGCCAGCAGCCAGAGACAAAGGGGGGACCCCCATCAGCCCCAGCATTTT	CASSQRQRGDPHQPQHF
TRBV19	-	-	TRBJ2-3	TGTGCCAGTAGTATCGACACCCGGGGAGATACGCAGTATTTT	CASSIDTRGDTQYF
TRBV20-1	-	few	TRBJ1-5	TGCAGTGCTAGCCCCGGACCAAATCAGCCCCAGCATTTT	CSASPGPNQPQHF
TRBV9	-	-	TRBJ2-2	TGTGCCAGCAGCGTACCCGGGGAGCTGTTTTTT	CASSVPGELFF
TRBV20-1	TRBD1	few	TRBJ2-3	TGCAGTGCTAGGGTCAGGGGGCTTATCGCAGATACGCAGTATTTT	CSARVRGLIADTQYF
TRBV28	TRBD2	few	TRBJ2-7	TGTGCCAGCAGCCCCAGGACTAGTTATTTTTGGGAGCAGTACTTC	CASSPRTSYFWEQYF
TRBV20-1	-	few	TRBJ2-2	TGCAGTGCTCAGACAGGAGCGAACACCGGGGAGCTGTTTTTT	CSAQTGANTGELFF
TRBV27	-	-	TRBJ2-7	TGTGCCAGCAGTTTAGGACGGGCCTACGAGCAGTACTTC	CASSLGRAYEQYF
TRBV12-3/TRBV12-4	-	-	TRBJ1-6	TGTGCCAGCACGGTTAGGGGCTCCTATAATTCACCCCTCCACTTT	CASTVRGSYNSPLHF
TRBV10-1	-	few	TRBJ2-7	TGCGCCAGCAGTGAGGCAGGGTTCTACCCCTACGAGCAGTACTTC	CASSEAGFYPYEQYF
TRBV9	-	-	TRBJ2-2	TGTGCCAGCAGCGTAGCCCCTTCGTTGGACACCGGGGAGCTGTTTTTT	CASSVAPSLDTGELFF
TRBV20-1	TRBD1	once	TRBJ2-7	TGCAGTGCTGCAGGGGGCGAGGCAAACTACGAGCAGTACTTC	CSAAGGEANYEQYF
TRBV14	TRBD1	few	TRBJ2-7	TGTGCCAGCAGCGAAGTACAGGGGACCTACGAGCAGTACTTC	CASSEVQGTYEQYF
TRBV5-1	TRBD1	-	TRBJ1-6	TGCGCCAGCAGCCCAGGGACAGGAAGGTCACCCCTCCACTTT	CASSPGTGRSPLHF
TRBV9	TRBD1	-	TRBJ1-1	TGTGCCAGCAGTGCATCAGGGGGAACACTGAACACTGAAGCTTTCTTT	CASSASGGTLNTEAFF
TRBV10-1	-	-	TRBJ2-6	TGCGCCAGCAGTGTTGAGCGACGCTCTGGGGCCAACGTCCTGACTTTC	CASSVERRSGANVLTF
TRBV10-3	TRBD2	-	TRBJ2-2	TGTGCCATCAGGACTAGCGGGAGTTCTAACACCGGGGAGCTGTTTTTT	CAIRTSGSSNTGELFF
TRBV19	TRBD1	few	TRBJ1-1	TGTGCCAGTAGGATAGACAGGGCCACTGAAGCTTTCTTT	CASRIDRATEAFF
TRBV19	-	-	TRBJ2-2	TGTGCCAGTACCCACCGGGCCCTCACCGGGGAGCTGTTTTTT	CASTHRALTGELFF
TRBV27	-	-	TRBJ1-2	TGTGCCAGCAGTCCCCCTCGCGGCAGCTCTAACTATGGCTACACCTTC	CASSPPRGSSNYGYTF
TRBV6-1	-	-	TRBJ2-5	TGTGCCAGCAGTCCGCTAGAGACCCAGTACTTC	CASSPLETQYF
TRBV19	TRBD2	few	TRBJ2-3	TGTGCCAGTACCCCCGGGAGCGGGGAGACAGATACGCAGTATTTT	CASTPGSGETDTQYF
TRBV2	-	few	TRBJ1-1	TGTGCCAGCAGTGAACTGCGTACAAGTGAAGCTTTCTTT	CASSELRTSEAFF
TRBV6-1	-	-	TRBJ2-7	TGTGCCAGCAGCGGACAGCGCGCCGGGGTCGAGCAGTACTTC	CASSGQRAGVEQYF
TRBV7-2	-	few	TRBJ2-5	TGTGCCAGCAGCTTACAGAGGGGGGAAGAGACCCAGTACTTC	CASSLQRGEETQYF
TRBV5-4	-	-	TRBJ1-2	TGTGCCAGCAGCTCCTCCTCTAACTATGGCTACACCTTC	CASSSSSNYGYTF
TRBV20-1	-	-	TRBJ2-3	TGCAGTGCTAGAGGCCTGGGGGACCCGCAGTATTTT	CSARGLGDPQYF
TRBV20-1	-	medium-sized	TRBJ1-2	TGCAGTGCTATACAGGACTATGGCTACACCTTC	CSAIQDYGYTF
TRBV5-1	-	-	TRBJ1-5	TGCGCCAGCAGCTTGGCCGCAGGGGTGCGGCCCCAGCATTTT	CASSLAAGVRPQHF
TRBV7-2	-	few	TRBJ1-6	TGTGCCAGCAGCATTCAGGTTGGGACAATAGGTTCACCCCTCCACTTT	CASSIQVGTIGSPLHF
TRBV30	-	-	TRBJ2-3	TGTGCCTGGATGGCCCGGGGCGCAGGGACAGATACGCAGTATTTT	CAWMARGAGTDTQYF
TRBV6-5	-	once	TRBJ2-7	TGTGCCAGCAGTTACCGACTATCTCTTGACAGGCCAATATTTTCCTACGAGCAGTACTTC	CASSYRLSLDRPIFSYEQYF
TRBV10-3	TRBD2	-	TRBJ2-7	TGTGTCATCAGGGCCGGGACTAGCGGGGGGACCCCCTACGAGCAGTACTTC	CVIRAGTSGGTPYEQYF
TRBV7-2	TRBD2	few	TRBJ2-5	TGTGCCAGCAGCTCCTCGGGACTAGCGAACCCCTTGAAATTGTACCAAGAGACCCAGTACTTC	CASSSSGLANPLKLYQETQYF
TRBV28	-	-	TRBJ1-1	TGTGCCAGCACCTCGACAATCATGAACACTGAAGCTTTCTTT	CASTSTIMNTEAFF
TRBV6-1	TRBD2	-	TRBJ2-3	TGTGCCAGCAGTGTCAACACAGGTTTGGGGCCTCCGGGACTAGCGACAGATACGCAGTATTTT	CASSVNTGLGPPGLATDTQYF
TRBV19	-	few	TRBJ1-1	TGTGCCAGTAGTACTGGGGGCAGGACTGAAGCTTTCTTT	CASSTGGRTEAFF
TRBV5-1	-	-	TRBJ2-7	TGCGCCAGCAGCTTGTTTTCCGGCGTCGAGCAGTACTTC	CASSLFSGVEQYF
TRBV19	-	-	TRBJ1-1	TGTGCCAGTAGTATAGCCCGGGACGCGAACACTGAAGCTTTCTTT	CASSIARDANTEAFF
TRBV7-8	TRBD1	-	TRBJ2-7	TGTGCCAGCAGAAGAGGACAGGGAAACTTCTACGAGCAGTACTTC	CASRRGQGNFYEQYF
TRBV18	-	-	TRBJ1-6	TGTGCCAGCTCACCAAGTGCAGGGTGGGATTCACCCCTCCACTTT	CASSPSAGWDSPLHF
TRBV7-2	-	few	TRBJ2-2	TGTGCCAGCAGCCAACTGGTCCACCAGCTGTTTTTT	CASSQLVHQLFF
TRBV7-2	-	-	TRBJ2-5	TGTGCCAGCAGCTCCACCACGGCGGGGGCGGTTTCCCAGTACTTC	CASSSTTAGAVSQYF
TRBV5-1	-	-	TRBJ2-7	TGCGCCAGCAGCTTGGAAACCGGATTCTACGAGCAGTACTTC	CASSLETGFYEQYF
TRBV20-1	TRBD1	-	TRBJ2-5	TGCAGTGCTAGAGATAAAAAACAGGGGGCGAGGGAGACCCAGTACTTC	CSARDKKQGARETQYF
TRBV20-1	-	few	TRBJ1-6	TGCAGTGCTAGGGATATCTATAATTCACCCCTCCACTTT	CSARDIYNSPLHF
TRBV5-8	-	-	TRBJ1-6	TGTGCCAGCAGCTTGGCGGGGGGCTCTTCACCCCTCCACTTT	CASSLAGGSSPLHF